This entry lists 28 T cell receptor beta chains sequenced from one sample in a study of regulatory T cells in long-lasting Graves disease. Specified time point: newly diagnosed GD, antithyroid drugs for less than 3 months. Construction of the TCR library relied on RNA isolated from PBMCs. To make TCR beta libraries, researchers used iRepertoire HTBI primers and Arm-PCR of CDR3 regions. TCRdb used MiXCR to reprocess the multiplex PCR reads, holding one entry per CDR3 protein. The sample gives 400,000 to 500,000 distinct CDR3 sequences, 15% to 20% of which show up once; 20% to 25% is in the top ten. Separately, the same data were catalogued under a study of T cells in Graves' hyperthyroidism and ophthalmopathy.

The specimen comprised peripheral blood mononuclear cells (PBMCs), sampled at new diagnosis, from a patient treated with antithyroid drugs. Receptor source: a woman aged 18-35 years with Graves disease.

A few counts support this clonotype. The rearrangement joins TRBV6-9 to TRBJ2-1, with D perhaps matching TRBD2 (6 bases). Germline CDR1 reads MNHGY; CDR2 reads SVAAGI. This CDR3 is built from 15 residues. The germline V and J ends were trimmed by 3 bases and 8 bases, with 17 bases remaining between them. CDR3 loop: CASSYSREPVYEQFF. In DNA form, the CDR3 reads TGTGCCAGCAGTTACTCACGGGAGCCGGTCTATGAGCAGTTCTTC.

This chain uses TRBV27 with TRBJ2-3; D is undetermined. Trimming shortened V by 1 base and J by 7 bases, and 9 bases separated the two germline ends. Germline V gives CDR1 MNHEY, CDR2 SMNVEV (reference sequence). The CDR3 is 13 residues long. In DNA, the CDR3 is TGTGCCAGCAGTTTATTTACCAGTTATACGCAGTATTTT. Encoded protein: CASSLFTSYTQYF.

This chain uses TRBV29-1 with TRBJ2-1; a weak D match, TRBD1 (5 bases). With 5 bases removed from V and 8 bases from J, the gap between germline ends came to 10 bases. CDR1 and CDR2 from the germline V gene are SQVTM and ANQGSEA. CDR3 length: 11 amino acids. The CDR3 sequence is CSVYQGYEQFF. In nucleotides, the CDR3 is TGCAGCGTTTACCAGGGATATGAGCAGTTCTTC.

This clonotype was detected many times. The chain has TRBV20-1 and TRBJ2-3, with 9 positions matching TRBD2. Germline lookup yields CDR1 DFQATT and CDR2 SNEGSKA (reference sequence). This CDR3 has 15 amino acids. As DNA, the CDR3 is TGCAGCGTTAGACAGCGGGGGGTTAGCACAGATACGCAGTATTTT. Translation gives CSVRQRGVSTDTQYF.

This clonotype was found a few times. This chain joins TRBV25-1 and TRBJ1-2, with D unclear. Trimming took off 3 bases at V and 0 bases at J, with 23 bases between the two ends. There are 19 residues in the CDR3. The germline V gene encodes CDR1 MGHDK and CDR2 SYGVNS. The CDR3 DNA follows: TGTGCCAGCAGTGACCTTGGACGTGAATACCCGGGCGCTAACTATGGCTACACCTTC. This encodes CASSDLGREYPGANYGYTF.

The chain recombines TRBV19 with TRBJ2-1; D gene ambiguous. CDR1 is LNHDA, CDR2 SQIVND, per germline (reference sequence). This CDR3 spans 14 amino acids. Trimming pared 3 bases from V and 3 bases from J, leaving 9 bases between. The CDR3 DNA reads TGTGCCAGTAGTATGGCTCACCTCTACAATGAGCAGTTCTTC. Amino acids: CASSMAHLYNEQFF.

This clonotype was seen a handful of times. V gene TRBV4-1 combines with J gene TRBJ2-1; no firm D call. Deletions cut 0 bases from V and 6 bases from J, with 9 bases between. The CDR3 runs 14 residues. CDR1 and CDR2 from the germline V gene are MGHRA and YSYEKL. CDR3 DNA sequence: TGCGCCAGCAGCCAAGAGGTCTTGAGCAATGAGCAGTTCTTC. This gives the protein CASSQEVLSNEQFF.

With respect to this clonotype: With a much larger clone just one base away, this may be a read error. This rearrangement joins TRBV28 to TRBJ2-3, with a tentative D call TRBD2 (6 bases). Germline V gene lookup returns CDR1 MDHEN and CDR2 SYDVKM. The CDR3 length is 13 residues. The CDR3 DNA follows: TGTGCGATGAACGGGAGAAGCACAGATACGCAGTATTTT. Translated: CAMNGRSTDTQYF.

This clonotype has only a few counts. This rearrangement joins TRBV27 to TRBJ2-5; D might be TRBD1 (5 bases). V dropped 6 bases and J dropped 5 bases, with 19 bases sitting between them. Germline CDR1 reads MNHEY; CDR2 reads SMNVEV (reference sequence). The CDR3 has 15 residues. The CDR3 protein is CASSPKVRGGETQYF. The DNA of the CDR3 is TGTGCCAGCAGCCCGAAAGTAAGGGGTGGGGAGACCCAGTACTTC.

The gene calls are TRBV5-1 and TRBJ2-1, with 9 bases matching TRBD2. This CDR3 comprises 13 residues. Per the germline V gene, CDR1 is SGHRS and CDR2 is YFSETQ. After removal of 6 bases from V and 4 bases from J, the junction contained 2 bases not matched to a gene. In DNA, the CDR3 is TGCGCCAGCACGGGACTAGCTTACAATGAGCAGTTCTTC. Its translation is CASTGLAYNEQFF.

This clonotype occurred many times. The chain links TRBV2 to TRBJ1-2, with D tentatively TRBD1 (5 bases). Germline CDR1 SNHLY, CDR2 FYNNEI. This CDR3 contains 11 residues. The CDR3 DNA reads as TGTTCCATCGCAGGGAATGTTGGCTACACCTTC. Protein sequence: CSIAGNVGYTF.

This sequence joins TRBV6-2 or TRBV6-3 and TRBJ2-6; no clear D. Per the germline V gene, CDR1 is MNHEY and CDR2 is SVGEGT. There are 15 residues in the CDR3. The V end was cut by 0 bases, the J end by 0 bases, with 3 bases between. CDR3 amino acids: CASSYSSSGANVLTF. DNA for the CDR3: TGTGCCAGCAGTTACTCGAGCTCTGGGGCCAACGTCCTGACTTTC.

There are a few counts of this clonotype. The rearrangement joins TRBV5-1 to TRBJ2-2; D ambiguous. Germline CDR1 reads SGHRS; CDR2 reads YFSETQ. Deletions cut 0 bases from V and 6 bases from J, with 12 bases between. CDR3 length: 15 amino acids. The DNA for the CDR3 is TGCGCCAGCAGCTTGGCAGCTGGTGAGGCCGGGGAGCTGTTTTTT. Protein sequence: CASSLAAGEAGELFF.

In its sample, this clonotype was seen many times. V and J are TRBV28 and TRBJ2-1, with a weak D call TRBD2 (5 bases). CDR1 and CDR2 (germline): MDHEN, SYDVKM. Trimming removed 3 bases from V and 0 bases from J, with 6 bases in between. CDR3 length: 14 residues. CDR3 amino acids: CASSFRGSYNEQFF. The CDR3 region has the DNA TGTGCCAGCAGTTTTCGGGGCTCCTACAATGAGCAGTTCTTC.

At least ten counts were recorded for this clonotype. This CDR3 is CSARLAGETQYF. CDR3 nucleotide sequence: TGCAGTGCTAGACTAGCGGGAGAGACCCAGTACTTC. This chain uses TRBV20-1 with TRBJ2-5; 8 bases fit TRBD2. This CDR3 spans 12 amino acids. The germline V gene encodes CDR1 DFQATT and CDR2 SNEGSKA (reference sequence). Losses at the gene ends were 2 bases for V and 4 bases for J; bases not matched to a gene: 0.

This clonotype occurred many times. The chain couples TRBV7-3 to TRBJ2-3; D tentatively reads TRBD1 or TRBD2 (7 bases each). Trimming left V 5 bases short and J 4 bases short, with 19 bases between. The CDR3 sequence is 16 residues long. Germline V gives CDR1 SGHTA, CDR2 FQGTGA. DNA of the CDR3: TGTGCCAGCAGCCCCCGGGGAGGGGGCCAGGCAGATACGCAGTATTTT. Translating gives CASSPRGGGQADTQYF.

This clonotype turned up a few times. The chain uses TRBV24-1 and TRBJ2-2; no firm D call. V was pared by 1 base and J by 6 bases, with 2 bases between. Per the germline V gene, CDR1 is KGHDR and CDR2 is SFDVKD. There are 12 residues in the CDR3. The CDR3 nucleotides read TGTGCCACCAGTGATTTTTCCGGGGAGCTGTTTTTT. It yields the protein CATSDFSGELFF.

This clonotype was observed a few times. The V gene is TRBV10-2, the J gene TRBJ2-5; the D is unclear. Germline V gene data show CDR1 as WSHSY and CDR2 as SAAADI. Trimming left V 4 bases short and J 4 bases short, with 10 bases between. The CDR3 is 13 amino acids. CDR3: CASSVVGGETQYF. In DNA, the CDR3 is TGCGCCAGCAGTGTTGTTGGTGGAGAGACCCAGTACTTC.

In its sample, this clonotype was seen many times. This chain connects TRBV30 to TRBJ1-1, with D perhaps matching TRBD1 (5 bases). Deletions cut 2 bases from V and 3 bases from J, with 10 bases between. The V gene's germline CDR1 is GTSNPN and CDR2 SVGIG (reference sequence). The CDR3 loop spans 13 amino acids. CDR3 DNA: TGTGCCTGGAGTAGGGGACGGGACACTGAAGCTTTCTTT. As protein: CAWSRGRDTEAFF.

This chain joins TRBV15 and TRBJ2-7, with 7 bases aligning to TRBD2. CDR3 length equals 19 residues. Germline lookup yields CDR1 LNHNV and CDR2 YYDKDF (reference sequence). V shed 0 bases and J 3 bases; nucleotides not matched to a gene: 17. The CDR3 reads CATSRDRSIGGRSNYEQYF. The CDR3 coding sequence is TGTGCCACCAGCAGAGACCGGTCGATCGGCGGGAGATCGAACTACGAGCAGTACTTC.

This clonotype was counted many times. The chain employs TRBV28 and TRBJ2-7; D gene unclear. The length of the CDR3 is 14 residues. The germline V gene has CDR1 MDHEN and CDR2 SYDVKM. With 3 bases removed from V and 2 bases from J, the gap between germline ends came to 11 bases. CDR3 nucleotides: TGTGCCAGCAGTTTTCAGCACAGAACCTACGAGCAGTACTTC. This gives the protein CASSFQHRTYEQYF.

The chain carries TRBV19 and TRBJ1-1, with D perhaps TRBD1 (5 bases). The germline gives CDR1 LNHDA, CDR2 SQIVND (reference sequence). V lost 10 bases to trimming and J lost 5 bases, with 20 bases between them. The CDR3 totals 14 residues. The CDR3 sequence is CATQRIGAKTEAFF. CDR3 nucleotide sequence: TGTGCCACCCAGCGTATCGGGGCGAAGACTGAAGCTTTCTTT.

The V and J genes are TRBV27 and TRBJ2-1; 9 nucleotides agree with TRBD2. This CDR3 is built from 15 residues. After removal of 3 bases from V and 2 bases from J, the junction contained 2 bases not matched to a gene. Germline V gives CDR1 MNHEY, CDR2 SMNVEV (reference sequence). The CDR3 here is CASSLGGRAYNEQFF. In DNA form, the CDR3 reads TGTGCCAGCAGTTTGGGCGGGAGGGCCTACAATGAGCAGTTCTTC.

Many counts were recorded for this clonotype. This chain joins TRBV28 and TRBJ1-2; possibly TRBD1 for D (5 bases). CDR1 MDHEN and CDR2 SYDVKM come from the germline V gene. The V end lost 2 bases, the J end lost 5 bases, and 12 bases lay between the germline ends. This CDR3 comprises 14 residues. The CDR3 loop is CASSLGGAYYGYTF. The CDR3 region has the DNA TGTGCCAGCAGTTTAGGGGGAGCCTATTATGGCTACACCTTC.

The chain recombines TRBV7-9 with TRBJ2-1; D not certain. The CDR3 spans 15 residues. Germline lookup yields CDR1 SEHNR and CDR2 FQNEAQ (reference sequence). V dropped 2 bases and J dropped 5 bases, with 13 bases sitting between them. CDR3 in amino acids: CASSLNASLNNEQFF. The CDR3 region has the DNA TGTGCCAGCAGCTTAAACGCTTCGCTAAACAATGAGCAGTTCTTC.

This clonotype was recorded at least ten times. The gene calls are TRBV20-1 and TRBJ2-3; weak D call: TRBD2 (6 bases). This CDR3 region has 14 residues. Trimming stripped 1 base from V and 4 bases from J, with 12 bases between. Germline V gene data show CDR1 as DFQATT and CDR2 as SNEGSKA (reference sequence). CDR3: CSARVGEASDTQYF. CDR3 coding DNA: TGCAGTGCTAGAGTGGGGGAGGCCTCAGATACGCAGTATTTT.

The chain joins TRBV3-1 to TRBJ1-3, with D hard to call. Germline CDR1 is LGHDT and CDR2 is YNNKEL (reference sequence). This CDR3 contains 15 residues. The V end was cut by 6 bases, the J end by 4 bases, with 16 bases between. Here the CDR3 DNA reads TGTGCCAGCAGTCCGGACGTCGGAGCAGGAAACACCATATATTTT. Translated: CASSPDVGAGNTIYF.

This clonotype was counted many times. The V gene is TRBV11-2, the J gene TRBJ1-6; 7 bases line up with TRBD1. CDR1 and CDR2 from the germline V gene are SGHAT and FQNNGV. J was trimmed by 8 bases and V by 4 bases; bases with no gene match: 11. This CDR3 has 16 amino acids. The CDR3 is CASSSRDSRHHSPLHF. The DNA of the CDR3 is TGTGCCAGCAGCTCACGGGACAGTCGTCATCATTCACCCCTCCACTTT.